This T cell receptor beta chain comes out of a study of shared clonotypes between healthy human individuals. This CDR3 contains 13 residues. With 4 bases clipped from V and 5 bases from J, the junction kept 5 bases outside the gene matches. Germline CDR1 reads MNHNS; CDR2 reads SASEGT. Naive CD8 cells comprised CD45RO-negative, CCR7-positively selected cells, excluding terminally differentiated effector memory CD45RA+ cells. As regards this clone: The antigen is undetermined.

Study-level points and caveats: Naive CD4 clonotypes were shared across several donors at roughly 5.3%.

TCRdb's table, derived via immunoSEQ multiplex PCR, lists solely in-frame clones and lacks some. The sample shows roughly 2,000,000 clones, approximately 94% of them seen only once. The V call is TRBV6-1, the J call TRBJ2-7, with 7 nucleotides matching TRBD1. The clonotype was recovered from a man aged 18 to 35 in good health. The sequencing sample was made of naive CD8+ T cells sorted from blood. CDR3 residues: CASSVDRVHEQYF. CDR3 nucleotide sequence: TGTGCCAGCAGTGTCGACAGGGTCCACGAGCAGTACTTC.